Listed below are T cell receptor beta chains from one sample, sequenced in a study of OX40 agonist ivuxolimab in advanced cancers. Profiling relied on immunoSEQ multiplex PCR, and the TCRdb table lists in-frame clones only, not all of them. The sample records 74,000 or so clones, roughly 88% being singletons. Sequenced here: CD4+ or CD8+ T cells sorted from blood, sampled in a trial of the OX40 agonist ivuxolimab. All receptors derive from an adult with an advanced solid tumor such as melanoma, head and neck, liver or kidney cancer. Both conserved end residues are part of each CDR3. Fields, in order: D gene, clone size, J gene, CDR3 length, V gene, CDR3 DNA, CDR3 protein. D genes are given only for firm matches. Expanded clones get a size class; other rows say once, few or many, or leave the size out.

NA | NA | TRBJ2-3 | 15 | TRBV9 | TGTGCCAGCAGCGTGGGGACCTCTAGCACAGATACGCAGTATTTT | CASSVGTSSTDTQYF
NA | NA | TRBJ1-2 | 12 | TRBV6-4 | TGTGCCAGCAGTGACTCGAGTGCAGGCTACACCTTC | CASSDSSAGYTF
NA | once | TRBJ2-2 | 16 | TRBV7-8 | TGTGCCAGCAGCTTGCGCCGGGGCGCGAACACCGGGGAGCTGTTTTTT | CASSLRRGANTGELFF
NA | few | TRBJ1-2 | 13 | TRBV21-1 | TGTGCCAGCAGCAAAGACAGCAAGGATGGCTACACCTTC | CASSKDSKDGYTF
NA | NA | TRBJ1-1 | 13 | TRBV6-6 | TGTGCCAGCAGGTCCCTCCTGGGCACTGAAGCTTTCTTT | CASRSLLGTEAFF
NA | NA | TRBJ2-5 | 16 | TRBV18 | TGTGCCAGCTCACCACAGAAAAAGGGGTACCAAGAGACCCAGTACTTC | CASSPQKKGYQETQYF
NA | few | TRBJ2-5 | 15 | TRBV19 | TGTGCCAGTAAGCCGCGGGACGGGGGTGTCGAGACCCAGTACTTC | CASKPRDGGVETQYF
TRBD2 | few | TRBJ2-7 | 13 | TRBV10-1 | TGCGCCCCAGAGGAGCGGGAGATCTACGAGCAGTACTTC | CAPEEREIYEQYF
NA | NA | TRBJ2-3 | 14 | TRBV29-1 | TGCAGCGTTGGTAGCGGCTCTAGCACAGATACGCAGTATTTT | CSVGSGSSTDTQYF
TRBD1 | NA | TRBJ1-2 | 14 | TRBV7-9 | TGTGCCAGCAGCCCCCAGGGGGCAAACTATGGCTACACCTTC | CASSPQGANYGYTF
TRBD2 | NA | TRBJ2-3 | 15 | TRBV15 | TGTGCCACCGTAGCGGGTCGACGGGGCACAGATACGCAGTATTTT | CATVAGRRGTDTQYF
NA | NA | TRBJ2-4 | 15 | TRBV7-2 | TGTGCCAGCAGCTCCAGGGGTCTAGCCAAAAACATTCAGTACTTC | CASSSRGLAKNIQYF
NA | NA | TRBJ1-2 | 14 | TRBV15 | TGTGCCACCAGCAGAGATTATGGCACCTATGGCTACACCTTC | CATSRDYGTYGYTF
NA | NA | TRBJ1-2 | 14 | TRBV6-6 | TGTGCCAGCAGTTCCTCAGGGACTCCTTATGGCTACACCTTC | CASSSSGTPYGYTF
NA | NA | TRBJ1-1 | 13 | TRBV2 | TGTGCCAGCAGCTGGTCAGGGCCAACTGAAGCTTTCTTT | CASSWSGPTEAFF
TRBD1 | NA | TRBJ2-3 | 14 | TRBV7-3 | TGTGCCAGCAGCCAGGGGGCCAGCACAGATACGCAGTATTTT | CASSQGASTDTQYF
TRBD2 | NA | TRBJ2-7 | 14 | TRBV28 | TGTGCCAGCCACACTAGCGGGAGCACTTACGAGCAGTACTTC | CASHTSGSTYEQYF
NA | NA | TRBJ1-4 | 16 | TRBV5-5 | TGTGCCAGCAGCTTGGGGTACGGGGGCACTAATGAAAAACTGTTTTTT | CASSLGYGGTNEKLFF
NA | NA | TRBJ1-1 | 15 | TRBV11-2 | TGTGCCAGCAGCTTAAGAACAGGGATGAACACTGAAGCTTTCTTT | CASSLRTGMNTEAFF
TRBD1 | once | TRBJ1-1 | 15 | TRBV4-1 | TGCGCCAGCAGCCAGGGGGACAGAATGAACACTGAAGCTTTCTTT | CASSQGDRMNTEAFF
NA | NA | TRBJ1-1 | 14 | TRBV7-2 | TGTGCCAGCAGCCTCCTTGGGGGGGCCACTGAAGCTTTCTTT | CASSLLGGATEAFF
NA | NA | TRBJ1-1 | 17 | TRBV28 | TGTGCCAGCAGCCTTACAGGGTGGGTGGGGATGAACACTGAAGCTTTCTTT | CASSLTGWVGMNTEAFF
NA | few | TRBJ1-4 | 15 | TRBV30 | TGTGCCTGGAGGTTCGTTCGGAGGGCTAATGAAAAACTGTTTTTT | CAWRFVRRANEKLFF
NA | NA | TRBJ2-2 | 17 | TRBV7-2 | TGTGCCAGCAGCCCAAGGATAGGGGTAATCAGCACCGGGGAGCTGTTTTTT | CASSPRIGVISTGELFF
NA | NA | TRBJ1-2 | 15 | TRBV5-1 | TGCGCCAGCAGCTTGGAGGGGACCACCCACTATGGCTACACCTTC | CASSLEGTTHYGYTF
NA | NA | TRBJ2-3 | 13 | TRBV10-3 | TGTGCCGCCAAAAGGGGAGGATCAGATACGCAGTATTTT | CAAKRGGSDTQYF
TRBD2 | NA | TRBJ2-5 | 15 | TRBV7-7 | TGTGCTAGCAGCTTAGTCGGGGGGGCCGGGGAGACCCAGTACTTC | CASSLVGGAGETQYF
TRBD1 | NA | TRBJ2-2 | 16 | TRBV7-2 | TGTGCCAGCAGCCAAGAGGCAGGGGGAAACACCGGGGAGCTGTTTTTT | CASSQEAGGNTGELFF
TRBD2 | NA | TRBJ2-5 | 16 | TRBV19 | TGTGCCAGTAGTATGAGACTAGCGGGCCTCCAAGAGACCCAGTACTTC | CASSMRLAGLQETQYF
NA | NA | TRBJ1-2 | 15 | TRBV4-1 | TGCGCCAGCAGCCAAGATCTTGACCTCCAGATCAGTTACACCTTC | CASSQDLDLQISYTF
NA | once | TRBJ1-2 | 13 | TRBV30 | TGTGCCTCAAACAGGGAGTCGGTTTATGGCTACACCTTC | CASNRESVYGYTF
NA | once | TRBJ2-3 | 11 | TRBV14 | TGTGCCAGCAGCTCCCTCTTGACGCAGTATTTT | CASSSLLTQYF
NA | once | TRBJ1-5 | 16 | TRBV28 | TGTGCCAGCAGTCCGTCCGGGACAACTAGCAATCAGCCCCAGCATTTT | CASSPSGTTSNQPQHF
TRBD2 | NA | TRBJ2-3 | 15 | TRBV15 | TGTGCCACCAGCCTTAGCGGGGGGGCCCCAGATACGCAGTATTTT | CATSLSGGAPDTQYF
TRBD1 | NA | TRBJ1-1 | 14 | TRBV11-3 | TGTGCCAGCAGCGTGTTACAGGGGGCTTCTGAAGCTTTCTTT | CASSVLQGASEAFF
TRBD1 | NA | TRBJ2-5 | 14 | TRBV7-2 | TGTGCCAGCAGCTTAGTGACAGGGGCCAGGACCCAGTACTTC | CASSLVTGARTQYF